These 6 T cell receptor beta chains share one sample of origin, sequenced in a study of cytomegalovirus exposure and HLA in healthy donors. TCRdb keeps only in-frame clones here, not all; method: immunoSEQ multiplex PCR. The table has around 350,000 clones, roughly 88% seen once. Sequenced: PBMCs. The receptor source for this set is a woman between 18 and 30 years old in good health and CMV-seronegative.

V usage is TRBV6-1 and J usage is TRBJ1-6; TRBD1 matches 8 bases. The CDR3 has 14 amino acids. The V segment lost 9 bases and the J segment 8 bases; nucleotides outside the gene matches: 9. Germline CDR1 is MNHNS and CDR2 is SASEGT. The CDR3 coding sequence is TGTGCCAGTGTAGTCGGACAGGGCGATTCACCCCTCCACTTT. Translated: CASVVGQGDSPLHF.

This clone came up a few times. The chain carries TRBV2 and TRBJ1-4; D is possibly TRBD1 (5 bases). The V gene's germline CDR1 is SNHLY and CDR2 FYNNEI. Trimming shortened V by 11 bases and J by 8 bases, and 9 bases separated the two germline ends. This CDR3 has 10 residues. CDR3 nucleotides: TGTGCCGCCGGGGGGGAAAAACTGTTTTTT. Protein: CAAGGEKLFF.

The rearrangement uses TRBV2 and TRBJ2-2; perhaps TRBD1 as D (5 bases). CDR3 size: 14 residues. Germline CDR1 reads SNHLY; CDR2 reads FYNNEI. V lost 6 bases and J 3 bases, leaving 11 bases between the germline ends. CDR3 protein: CASSLIGDTGELFF. The CDR3, as DNA: TGTGCCAGCAGCCTGATAGGGGACACCGGGGAGCTGTTTTTT. Full variable domain (outside the CDR3, taken from reference TRBV2 and TRBJ2-2): EPEVTQTPSHQVTQMGQEVILRCVPISNHLYFYWYRQILGQKVEFLVSFYNNEISEKSEIFDDQFSVERPDGSNFTLKIRSTKLEDSAMYFCASSLIGDTGELFFGEGSRLTVL.

The rearrangement uses TRBV6-1 and TRBJ1-1; 7 positions agree with TRBD1. This CDR3 is 13 amino acids long. The V segment lost 9 bases and the J segment 4 bases; nucleotides outside the gene matches: 8. Germline V gives CDR1 MNHNS, CDR2 SASEGT. This CDR3 reads CASYKGAGTEAFF. CDR3 DNA: TGTGCCAGTTATAAGGGGGCGGGCACTGAAGCTTTCTTT.

CDR3 in amino acids: CASSRAQGVNQPQHF. CDR3 sequence (DNA): TGCGCCAGCAGCCGGGCCCAAGGGGTCAATCAGCCCCAGCATTTT. V usage is TRBV4-1 and J usage is TRBJ1-5, with a weak D call TRBD1 (5 bases). The CDR3 is 15 residues long. V was shortened by 4 bases and J by 3 bases, with 13 bases between the two germline ends. CDR1 is MGHRA, CDR2 YSYEKL, per germline.

This sequence joins TRBV30 and TRBJ1-5; D is unresolved. V gave up 0 bases and J gave up 6 bases, with 12 bases separating them. The CDR3 covers 14 residues. In germline, CDR1 is GTSNPN, CDR2 SVGIG (reference sequence). CDR3 amino acids: CAWSVLGLGQPQHF. The CDR3 coding sequence is TGTGCCTGGAGTGTACTAGGGCTGGGTCAGCCCCAGCATTTT.